The TCR beta chain under discussion was sequenced for a study of blood T cell repertoires in COVID-19. Whole-study context: The United States, Italy and Spain supplied acute and convalescent COVID-19 samples. T cells, B-cell-depleted T cells, or PBMCs provided the cDNA or gDNA that served as material.

A remark on this clone: One end of the junction is discordant with germline, which a read error may explain.

Germline values: CDR1 SGHRS, CDR2 YFSETQ. The CDR3 runs 13 residues. Clones were sequenced by immunoSEQ multiplex PCR, and TCRdb holds only the in-frame ones, with some missing. The profile shows approximately 260,000 clones, 70% to 85% of them singletons. The V and J genes are TRBV5-1 and TRBJ2-2, with TRBD2 identical over 7 bases. This clonotype originated in a woman aged 80 or older with acute or convalescent COVID-19. The sequenced sample was peripheral blood. CDR3 loop: CASSPGLPGGLFF. As DNA, the CDR3 is TGCGCCAGCAGCCCGGGCCTCCCGGGGGGGCTGTTTTTT.